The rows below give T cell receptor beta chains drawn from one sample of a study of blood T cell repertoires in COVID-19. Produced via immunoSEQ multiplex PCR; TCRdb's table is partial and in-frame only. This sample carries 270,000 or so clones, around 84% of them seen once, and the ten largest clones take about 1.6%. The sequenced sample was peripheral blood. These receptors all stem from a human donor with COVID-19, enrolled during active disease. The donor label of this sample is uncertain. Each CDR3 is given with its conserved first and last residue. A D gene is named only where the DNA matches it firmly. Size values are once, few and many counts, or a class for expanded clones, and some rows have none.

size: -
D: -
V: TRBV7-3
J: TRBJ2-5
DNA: TGTGCCAGCAGCCCACAGCGGATCCAAGAGACCCAGTACTTC
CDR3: CASSPQRIQETQYF

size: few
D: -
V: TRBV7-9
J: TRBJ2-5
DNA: TGTGCCAGCAGCATCAACCAAGAGACCCAGTACTTC
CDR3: CASSINQETQYF

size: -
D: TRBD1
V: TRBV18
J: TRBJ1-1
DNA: TGTGCCAGCTCACTCGGACAGGGCATGAACACTGAAGCTTTCTTT
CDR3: CASSLGQGMNTEAFF

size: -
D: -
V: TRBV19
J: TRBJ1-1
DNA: TGTGCCAGTAGCCTTCGCCACGGGGGCACTGAAGCTTTCTTT
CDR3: CASSLRHGGTEAFF

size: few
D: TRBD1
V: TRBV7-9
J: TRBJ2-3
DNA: TGTGCCAGCAGCGAGACAGGGGGGGACACAGATACGCAGTATTTT
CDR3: CASSETGGDTDTQYF

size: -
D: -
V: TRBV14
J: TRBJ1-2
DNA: TGTGCCAGCAGCCAAGTAACAGGGCTGAACTATGGCTACACCTTC
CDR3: CASSQVTGLNYGYTF

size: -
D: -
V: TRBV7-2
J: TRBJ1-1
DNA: TGTGCCAGCAGCCTAGCCCTTGAAGCTTTCTTT
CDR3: CASSLALEAFF

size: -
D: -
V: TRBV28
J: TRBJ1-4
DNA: TGTGCCAGCAGCCTAACTAATGGTAATGAAAAACTGTTTTTT
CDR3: CASSLTNGNEKLFF

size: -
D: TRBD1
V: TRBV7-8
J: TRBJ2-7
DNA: TGTGCCAGCAGCTCCCCAACCGGGACAGGGTACGAGCAGTACTTC
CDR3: CASSSPTGTGYEQYF

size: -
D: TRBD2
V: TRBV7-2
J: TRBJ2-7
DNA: TGTGCCAGCAGCTTAGTACTAGCGGGAGGGGTTAGCTACGAGCAGTACTTC
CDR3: CASSLVLAGGVSYEQYF

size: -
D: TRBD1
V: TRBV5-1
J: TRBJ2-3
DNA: TGCGCCAGCAGCTCGGGGACAGGGAGCACAGATACGCAGTATTTT
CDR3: CASSSGTGSTDTQYF

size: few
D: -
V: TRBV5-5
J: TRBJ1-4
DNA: TGTGCCAGCAGCTTGGTGGCAGCAACTAATGAAAAACTGTTTTTT
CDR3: CASSLVAATNEKLFF

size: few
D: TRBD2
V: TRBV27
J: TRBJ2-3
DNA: TGTGCCAGCAGTTCCCTCGGGACTAGCGGGAGGTTGGATACGCAGTATTTT
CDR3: CASSSLGTSGRLDTQYF

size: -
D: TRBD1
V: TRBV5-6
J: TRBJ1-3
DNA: TGTGCCAGCAGCTTGGTGGGACAGGGGACTGGAAACACCATATATTTT
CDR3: CASSLVGQGTGNTIYF

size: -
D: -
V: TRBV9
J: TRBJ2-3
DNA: TGTGCCAGCAGCGTAGTGGCAGGGAGCACAGATACGCAGTATTTT
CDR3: CASSVVAGSTDTQYF

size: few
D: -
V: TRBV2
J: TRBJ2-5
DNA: TGTGCCAGCAGAGCGGACAGTCAAGAGACCCAGTACTTC
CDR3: CASRADSQETQYF

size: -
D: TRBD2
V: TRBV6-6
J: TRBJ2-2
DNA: TGTGCCAGCAGTTACGCTAGCGGAGTTGGAACCGGGGAGCTGTTTTTT
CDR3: CASSYASGVGTGELFF

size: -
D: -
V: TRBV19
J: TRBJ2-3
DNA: TGTGCCGCCTCTAAGGGGGTCACAGATACGCAGTATTTT
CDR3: CAASKGVTDTQYF

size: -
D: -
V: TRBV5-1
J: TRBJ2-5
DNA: TGCGCCAGCAGCTCCTTCGGGACAAATCAAGAGACCCAGTACTTC
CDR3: CASSSFGTNQETQYF

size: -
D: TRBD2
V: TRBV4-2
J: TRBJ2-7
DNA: TGTGCCAGCAGCCAAGCTAGCGGGAGACGCGAGCAGTACTTC
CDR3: CASSQASGRREQYF

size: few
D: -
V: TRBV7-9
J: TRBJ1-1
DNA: TGTGCCAGCAGCCATCAGTCTGAAGCTTTCTTT
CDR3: CASSHQSEAFF

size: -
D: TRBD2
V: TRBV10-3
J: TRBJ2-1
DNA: TGTGCCCTCGGGGGGGACCTGACCTACAATGAGCAGTTCTTC
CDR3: CALGGDLTYNEQFF

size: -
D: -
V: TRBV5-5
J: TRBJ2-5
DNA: TGTGCCAGCAGCTTGGTAGGGGATCAAGAGACCCAGTACTTC
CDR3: CASSLVGDQETQYF

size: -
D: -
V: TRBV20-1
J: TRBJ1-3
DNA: TGCAGTGCTAGTTCCGGACAATACTTCCGAGGTAACACCATATATTTT
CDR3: CSASSGQYFRGNTIYF

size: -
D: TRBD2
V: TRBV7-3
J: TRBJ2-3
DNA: TGTGCCAGCAGCGTCGGGACTACTAGCCTCTCAGATACGCAGTATTTT
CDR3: CASSVGTTSLSDTQYF

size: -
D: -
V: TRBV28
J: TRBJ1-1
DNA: TGTGCCAGCAGTTTAAGGGTCAGGGTATATACTGAAGCTTTCTTT
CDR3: CASSLRVRVYTEAFF